This entry is about one T cell receptor beta chain. This entry belongs to a study of blood T cell repertoires in COVID-19. As for the study in general: The United States, Italy and Spain were the sources of the acute and convalescent COVID-19 samples.

Sequencing was performed with immunoSEQ multiplex PCR; in TCRdb, only in-frame clones are kept and a portion is missing. The sample comprises approximately 300,000 clones, around 87% of which are singletons, and approximately 5.3% rests with the top ten. Everyone who took part was about 18 to 89 years old, and they came from 24 US areas. Categorization into cohorts depended on clinical history that participants reported. Recovered participants had two consecutive negative NP/OP PCR tests, healthcare professional clearance, or symptom resolution. The clonotype was recovered from a woman in her thirties who had recovered from COVID-19. The sequencing sample was made of PBMCs or T cells enriched from blood (not recorded which).

CDR3 sequence (DNA): TGTGCCAGCAGTTCCGACCTCGAGGGTTTCGGGGAGCTGTTTTTT. This gives the protein CASSSDLEGFGELFF. The V gene is TRBV5-6, the J gene TRBJ2-2; possibly TRBD2 for D (5 bases). V dropped 5 bases and J dropped 7 bases, with 18 bases sitting between them. Germline values: CDR1 SGHDT, CDR2 YYEEEE. The CDR3 is made up of 15 amino acids.